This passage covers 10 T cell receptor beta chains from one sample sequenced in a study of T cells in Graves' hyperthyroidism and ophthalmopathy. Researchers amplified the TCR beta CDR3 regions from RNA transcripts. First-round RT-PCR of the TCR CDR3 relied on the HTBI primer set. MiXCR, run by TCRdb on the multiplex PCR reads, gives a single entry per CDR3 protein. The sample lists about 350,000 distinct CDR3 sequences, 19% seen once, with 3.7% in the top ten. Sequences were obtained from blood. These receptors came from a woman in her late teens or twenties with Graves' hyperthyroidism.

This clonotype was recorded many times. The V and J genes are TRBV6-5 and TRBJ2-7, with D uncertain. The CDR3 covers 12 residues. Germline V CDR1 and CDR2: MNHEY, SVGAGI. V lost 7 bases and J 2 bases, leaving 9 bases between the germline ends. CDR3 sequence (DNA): TGTGCCAGCAAGATGGGCGCCTACGAGCAGTACTTC. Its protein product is CASKMGAYEQYF.

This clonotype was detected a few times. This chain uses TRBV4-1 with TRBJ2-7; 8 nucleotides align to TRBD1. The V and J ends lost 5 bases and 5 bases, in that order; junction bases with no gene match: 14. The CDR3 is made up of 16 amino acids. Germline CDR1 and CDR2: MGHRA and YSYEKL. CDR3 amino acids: CASSDHTRTGRNEQYF. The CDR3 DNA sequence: TGCGCCAGCAGCGACCACACCAGGACAGGGAGGAACGAGCAGTACTTC.

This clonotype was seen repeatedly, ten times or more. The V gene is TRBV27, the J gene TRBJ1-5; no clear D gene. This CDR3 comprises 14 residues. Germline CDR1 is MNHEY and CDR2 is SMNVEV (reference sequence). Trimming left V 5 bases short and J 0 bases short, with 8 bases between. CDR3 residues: CASSVRYSNQPQHF. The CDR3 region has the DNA TGTGCCAGCAGTGTCAGGTATAGCAATCAGCCCCAGCATTTT.

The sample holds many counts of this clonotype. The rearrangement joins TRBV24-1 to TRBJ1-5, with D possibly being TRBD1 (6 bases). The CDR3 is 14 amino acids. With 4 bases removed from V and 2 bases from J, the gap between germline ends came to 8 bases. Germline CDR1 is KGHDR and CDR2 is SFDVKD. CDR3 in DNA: TGTGCCACCAGTGACCCAGGGGGCAATCAGCCCCAGCATTTT. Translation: CATSDPGGNQPQHF.

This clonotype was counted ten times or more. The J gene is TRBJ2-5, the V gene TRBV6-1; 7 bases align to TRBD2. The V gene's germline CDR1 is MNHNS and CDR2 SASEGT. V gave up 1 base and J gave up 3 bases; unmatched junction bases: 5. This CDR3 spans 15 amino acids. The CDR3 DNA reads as TGTGCCAGCAGTGAAGTGGTGGGGGGGGAAGAGACCCAGTACTTC. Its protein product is CASSEVVGGEETQYF.

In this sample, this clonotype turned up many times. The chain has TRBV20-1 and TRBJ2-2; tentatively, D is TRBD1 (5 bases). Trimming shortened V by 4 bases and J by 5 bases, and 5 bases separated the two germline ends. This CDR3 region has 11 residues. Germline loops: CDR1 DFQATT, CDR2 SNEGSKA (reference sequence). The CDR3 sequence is CSAKGTGELFF. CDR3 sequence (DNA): TGCAGTGCTAAGGGGACCGGGGAGCTGTTTTTT.

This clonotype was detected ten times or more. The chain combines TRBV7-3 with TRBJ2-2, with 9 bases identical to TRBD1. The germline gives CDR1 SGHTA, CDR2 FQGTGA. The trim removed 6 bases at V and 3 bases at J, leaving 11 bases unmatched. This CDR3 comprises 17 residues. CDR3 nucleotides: TGTGCCAGCAGTTTAGTTCATAGGACAGGGGACACCGGGGAGCTGTTTTTT. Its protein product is CASSLVHRTGDTGELFF.

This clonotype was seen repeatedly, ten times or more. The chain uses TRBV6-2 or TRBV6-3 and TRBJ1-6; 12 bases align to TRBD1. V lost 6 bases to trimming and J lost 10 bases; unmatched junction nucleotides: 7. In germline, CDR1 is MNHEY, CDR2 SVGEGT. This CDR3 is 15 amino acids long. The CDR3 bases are TGTGCCAGCAGAGCGGGACAGGGGGCTTTCTCACCCCTCCACTTT. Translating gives CASRAGQGAFSPLHF.

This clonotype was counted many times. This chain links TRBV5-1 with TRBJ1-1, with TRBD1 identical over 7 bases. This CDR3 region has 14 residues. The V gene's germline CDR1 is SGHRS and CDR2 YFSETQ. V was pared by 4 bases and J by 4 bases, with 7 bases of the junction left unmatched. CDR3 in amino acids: CASSRGTEGTEAFF. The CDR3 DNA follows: TGCGCCAGCAGCCGCGGGACAGAGGGCACTGAAGCTTTCTTT.

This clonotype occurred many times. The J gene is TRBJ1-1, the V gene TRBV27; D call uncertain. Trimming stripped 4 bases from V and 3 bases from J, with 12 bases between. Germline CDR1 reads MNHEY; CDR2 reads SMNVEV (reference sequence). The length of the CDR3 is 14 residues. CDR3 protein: CASSSRRVHTEAFF. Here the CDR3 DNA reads TGTGCCAGCAGTTCCCGTAGGGTCCACACTGAAGCTTTCTTT.